This T cell receptor (beta chain) stems from a study of Ad26.COV2.S vaccination and SARS-CoV-2 variants. Overall study: Intramuscular Ad26.COV2.S at 5x10^10 or 1x10^11 viral particles.

Treatment in this sample: some 19 received Ad26.COV2.S at low or high dose, single or two shots; roughly five received placebo; per-sample allocation not given. Day 63 after the first vaccine or placebo injection was the time point for sampling. Sequencing used immunoSEQ multiplex PCR; TCRdb keeps in-frame clones, though not all of them. The repertoire holds about 480,000 clones, with around 88% as singletons. CDR1 and CDR2 from the germline V gene are SEHNR and FQNEAQ (reference sequence). The CDR3 covers 12 residues. V shed 1 base and J shed 8 bases, with 9 bases lying between them. This clonotype was sampled from a person aged 18 to 65 who received the Ad26.COV2.S COVID-19 vaccine or a placebo. This sequence joins TRBV7-9 and TRBJ2-7; D not certain. Sequencing used peripheral blood, obtained in a trial of Ad26.COV2.S vaccine versus placebo. DNA of the CDR3: TGTGCCAGCAGCTTAGACTCATTTAAGCAGTACTTC. It yields the protein CASSLDSFKQYF.